This T cell receptor beta chain originates from a study of T cell repertoires in cytomegalovirus infection. Study in general: CMV infection and matching HLA type were both indicated by public TCR beta signatures.

Germline loops: CDR1 SGHTA, CDR2 FQGNSA. The V segment lost 2 bases and the J segment 0 bases; nucleotides outside the gene matches: 9. This CDR3 is built from 18 residues. The table lists this clonotype with many counts. Each CDR3 protein is one row after TCRdb ran MiXCR on the reads. The sample has almost 500,000 distinct CDR3 sequences; approximately 10% are singletons. Sequencing was performed on PBMCs. This chain connects TRBV7-2 to TRBJ1-1, with TRBD1 matching over 10 bases. This TCR derives from a human donor in good health (CMV status not recorded). Some clones in this sample may be carry-over from other donors' samples. DNA for the CDR3: TGTGCCAGCAGCTTAAGGGGACAGGGGAAGGCCATGAACACTGAAGCTTTCTTT. Its protein is CASSLRGQGKAMNTEAFF.